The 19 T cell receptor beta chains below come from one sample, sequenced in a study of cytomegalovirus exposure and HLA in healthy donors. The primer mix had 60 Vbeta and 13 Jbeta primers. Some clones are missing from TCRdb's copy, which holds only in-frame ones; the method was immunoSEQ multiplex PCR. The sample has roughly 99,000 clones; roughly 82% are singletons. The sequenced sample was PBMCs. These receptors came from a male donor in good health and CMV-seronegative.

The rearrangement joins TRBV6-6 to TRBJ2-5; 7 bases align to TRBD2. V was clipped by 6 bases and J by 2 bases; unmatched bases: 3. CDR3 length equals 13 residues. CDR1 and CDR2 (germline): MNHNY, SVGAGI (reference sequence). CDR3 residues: CASRGGAQETQYF. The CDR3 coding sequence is TGTGCCAGCAGGGGAGGGGCTCAAGAGACCCAGTACTTC.

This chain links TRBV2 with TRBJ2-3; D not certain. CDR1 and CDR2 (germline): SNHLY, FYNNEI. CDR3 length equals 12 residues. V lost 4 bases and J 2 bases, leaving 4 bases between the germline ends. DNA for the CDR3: TGTGCCAGCAGTGTGGCCACAGATACGCAGTATTTT. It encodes CASSVATDTQYF.

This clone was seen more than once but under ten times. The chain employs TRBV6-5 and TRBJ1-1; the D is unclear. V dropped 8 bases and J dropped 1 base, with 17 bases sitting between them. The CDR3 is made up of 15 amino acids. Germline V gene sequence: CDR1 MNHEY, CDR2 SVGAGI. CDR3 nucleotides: TGTGCCAGCTCTCTAGTTAATCCCGAGAACACTGAAGCTTTCTTT. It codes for CASSLVNPENTEAFF.

DNA of the CDR3: TGTGCCAGCAGCGCCGGGACAGGGTATGAAAAACTGTTTTTT. Encoded protein: CASSAGTGYEKLFF. The J gene is TRBJ1-4, the V gene TRBV25-1; TRBD1 matches 9 bases. Trimming took 6 bases from V and 6 from J; bases not matched to a gene: 5. This CDR3 has 14 amino acids. Germline V lookup: CDR1 MGHDK, CDR2 SYGVNS.

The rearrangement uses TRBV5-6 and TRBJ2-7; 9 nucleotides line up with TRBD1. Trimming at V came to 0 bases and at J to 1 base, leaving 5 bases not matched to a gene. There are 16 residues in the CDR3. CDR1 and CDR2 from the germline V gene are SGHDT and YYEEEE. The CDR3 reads CASSLAPGQGSYEQYF. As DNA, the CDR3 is TGTGCCAGCAGCTTGGCACCGGGACAGGGTTCCTACGAGCAGTACTTC.

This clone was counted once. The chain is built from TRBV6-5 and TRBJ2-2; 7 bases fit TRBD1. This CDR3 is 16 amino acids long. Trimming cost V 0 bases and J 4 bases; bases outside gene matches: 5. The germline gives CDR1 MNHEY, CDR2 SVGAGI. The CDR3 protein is CASSYSLQGRTGELFF. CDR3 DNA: TGTGCCAGCAGTTACTCTTTACAGGGGCGCACCGGGGAGCTGTTTTTT.

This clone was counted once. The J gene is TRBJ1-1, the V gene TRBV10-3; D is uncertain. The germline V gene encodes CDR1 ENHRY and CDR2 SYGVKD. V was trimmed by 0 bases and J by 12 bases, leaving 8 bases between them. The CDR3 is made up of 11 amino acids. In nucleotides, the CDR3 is TGTGCCATCAGTGAGTCTGGGAGACCTTTCTTT. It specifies CAISESGRPFF.

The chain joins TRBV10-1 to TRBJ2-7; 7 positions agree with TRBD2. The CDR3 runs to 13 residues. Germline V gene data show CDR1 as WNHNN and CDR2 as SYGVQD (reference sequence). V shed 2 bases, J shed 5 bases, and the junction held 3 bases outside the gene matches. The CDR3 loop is CASSEREVHEQYF. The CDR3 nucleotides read TGCGCCAGCAGTGAGCGGGAGGTCCACGAGCAGTACTTC.

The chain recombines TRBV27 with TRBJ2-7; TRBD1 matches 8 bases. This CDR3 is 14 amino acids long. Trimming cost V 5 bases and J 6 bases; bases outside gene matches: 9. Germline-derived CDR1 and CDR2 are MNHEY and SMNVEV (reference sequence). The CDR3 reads CASSPYSTGVEQYF. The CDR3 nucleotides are TGTGCCAGCAGTCCGTACTCGACAGGGGTCGAGCAGTACTTC.

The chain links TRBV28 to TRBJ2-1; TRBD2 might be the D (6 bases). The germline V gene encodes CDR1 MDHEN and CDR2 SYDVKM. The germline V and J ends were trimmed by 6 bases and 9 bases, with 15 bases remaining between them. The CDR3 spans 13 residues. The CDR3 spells CASREGRRGEQFF. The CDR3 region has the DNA TGTGCCAGCAGAGAGGGGCGGCGGGGTGAGCAGTTCTTC.

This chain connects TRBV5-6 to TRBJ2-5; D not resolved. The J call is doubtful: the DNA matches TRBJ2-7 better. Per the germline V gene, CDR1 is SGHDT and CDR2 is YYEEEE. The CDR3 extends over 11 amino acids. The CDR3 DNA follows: TGTGCCAGCAGCCGGGTTGACGAGCAGTACTTC. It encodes CASSRVDEQYF.

The CDR3 DNA reads as TGTGCCAGCAGCTTAGGTAGCGGGAGCTACAATGAGCAGTTCTTC. Translating gives CASSLGSGSYNEQFF. V is TRBV7-2 and J is TRBJ2-1, with TRBD2 matching over 9 bases. In germline, CDR1 is SGHTA, CDR2 FQGNSA. The CDR3 has 15 residues. The junction had 1 base not matched to a gene; V was cut back by 1 base and J by 3 bases.

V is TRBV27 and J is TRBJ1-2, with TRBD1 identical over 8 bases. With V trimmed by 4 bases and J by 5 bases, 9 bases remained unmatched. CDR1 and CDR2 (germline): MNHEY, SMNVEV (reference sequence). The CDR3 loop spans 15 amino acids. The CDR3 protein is CASSSQGAPRYGYTF. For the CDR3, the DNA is TGTGCCAGCAGTTCTCAGGGGGCGCCGAGATATGGCTACACCTTC.

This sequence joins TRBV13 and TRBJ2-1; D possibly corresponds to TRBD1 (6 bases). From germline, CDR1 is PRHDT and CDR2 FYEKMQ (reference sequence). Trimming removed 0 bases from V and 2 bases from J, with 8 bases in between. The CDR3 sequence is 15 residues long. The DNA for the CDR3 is TGTGCCAGCAGCTTAGGACAGGGTACCTACAATGAGCAGTTCTTC. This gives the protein CASSLGQGTYNEQFF.

This CDR3 is CASSVADLGRLLQNTGELFF. The CDR3 coding sequence is TGTGCCAGCAGCGTAGCGGATCTGGGCAGGCTTTTACAAAACACCGGGGAGCTGTTTTTT. The gene calls are TRBV9 and TRBJ2-2; D gene ambiguous. With 0 bases removed from V and 2 bases from J, the gap between germline ends came to 23 bases. The V gene's germline CDR1 is SGDLS and CDR2 YYNGEE. CDR3 size: 20 residues.

CDR3 sequence (DNA): TGCGCCAGCAGCTTCGGGACAGGGGCCGGCTACGAGCAGTACTTC. Protein: CASSFGTGAGYEQYF. V and J are TRBV5-1 and TRBJ2-5, with 10 bases aligning to TRBD1. The J call is doubtful: the DNA matches TRBJ2-7 better. Looked up from germline, CDR1 is SGHRS and CDR2 is YFSETQ. CDR3 length: 15 residues.

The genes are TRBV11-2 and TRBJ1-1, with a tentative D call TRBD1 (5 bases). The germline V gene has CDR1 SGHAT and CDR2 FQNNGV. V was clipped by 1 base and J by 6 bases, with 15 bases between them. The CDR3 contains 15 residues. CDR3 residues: CASSLGRARDAEAFF. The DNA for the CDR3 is TGTGCCAGCAGCTTAGGGAGGGCCCGGGACGCTGAAGCTTTCTTT.

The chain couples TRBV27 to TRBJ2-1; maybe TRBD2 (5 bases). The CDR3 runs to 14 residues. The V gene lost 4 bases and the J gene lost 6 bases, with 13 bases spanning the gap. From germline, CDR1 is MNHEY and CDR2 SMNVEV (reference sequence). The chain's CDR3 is CASSSTGLLNEQFF. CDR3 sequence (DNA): TGTGCCAGCAGTTCTACCGGACTCCTCAATGAGCAGTTCTTC.

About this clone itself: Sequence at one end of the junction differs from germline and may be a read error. In DNA, the CDR3 is TGCAGCGTTGAATGGGGGGAGCTGTTCTTC. It translates to CSVEWGELFF. The chain uses TRBV29-1 and TRBJ2-1; D might be TRBD2 (6 bases). This CDR3 is built from 10 residues. Germline values: CDR1 SQVTM, CDR2 ANQGSEA.